This T cell receptor beta chain comes out of a study of blood T cell repertoires in COVID-19. The germline V gene has CDR1 KGHSH and CDR2 LQKENI. The junction had 8 bases not matched to a gene; V was cut back by 6 bases and J by 6 bases. The CDR3 length is 13 residues. Per the original methods: Amplification of reference gene primers provided the estimated nucleated cell counts. TCRdb's copy holds only in-frame clones and misses some; the assay was immunoSEQ multiplex PCR. V, J and clone size are those of that table, while D and trimming were read from the DNA. The sample records about 430,000 clones, more than 70% being singletons.

This sequence originates from a woman under 30 who had been exposed to COVID-19. The sample consisted of PBMCs or T cells enriched from blood (not recorded which). This chain joins TRBV18 and TRBJ2-7; 7 bases are shared with TRBD1. CDR3 DNA: TGTGCCAGCTCTCCGGGACAGTATTCCGAGCAGTACTTC. It encodes CASSPGQYSEQYF.